This T cell receptor beta chain was retrieved from a study of blood T cell repertoires in COVID-19. Overall study context: The United States, Italy and Spain were the sources of the acute and convalescent COVID-19 samples. T cells, B-cell-depleted T cells, or PBMCs supplied cDNA or gDNA.

In the original processing: Counts of nucleated cells, estimated from reference gene primer amplification, were obtained. Measured with immunoSEQ multiplex PCR; TCRdb has only the in-frame clones, and not every one. The DNA gave D and trimming, while V, J and clone size come from that table. The profile shows approximately 94,000 clones, approximately 84% of them singletons. V was trimmed by 1 base and J by 2 bases, leaving 3 bases between them. The V gene's germline CDR1 is MGHRA and CDR2 YSYEKL. The CDR3 loop spans 13 amino acids. The V call is TRBV4-1, the J call TRBJ1-3; D not resolved. Material: peripheral blood. This receptor was obtained from a human donor in a cohort sampled during active COVID-19. The CDR3: CASSQAAGNTIYF. The DNA of the CDR3 is TGCGCCAGCAGCCAAGCGGCTGGAAACACCATATATTTT.